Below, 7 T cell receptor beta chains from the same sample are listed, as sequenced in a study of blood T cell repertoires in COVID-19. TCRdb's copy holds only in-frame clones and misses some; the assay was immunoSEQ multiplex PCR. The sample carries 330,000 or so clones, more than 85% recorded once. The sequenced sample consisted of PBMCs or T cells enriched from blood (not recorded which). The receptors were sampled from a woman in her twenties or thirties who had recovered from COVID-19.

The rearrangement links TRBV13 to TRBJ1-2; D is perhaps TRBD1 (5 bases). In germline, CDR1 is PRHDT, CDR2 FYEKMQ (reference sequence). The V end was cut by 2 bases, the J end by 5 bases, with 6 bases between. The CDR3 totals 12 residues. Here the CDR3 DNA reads TGTGCCAGCAGCTTACCAGGGTATGGCTACACCTTC. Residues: CASSLPGYGYTF.

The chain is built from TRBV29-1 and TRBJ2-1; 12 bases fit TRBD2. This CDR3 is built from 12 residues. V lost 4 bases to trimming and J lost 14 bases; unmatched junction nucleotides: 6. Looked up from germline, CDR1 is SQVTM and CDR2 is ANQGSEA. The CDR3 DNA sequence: TGCAGCGTTGTCGGGACTAGCGGGCAGAAGTTCTTC. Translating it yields CSVVGTSGQKFF.

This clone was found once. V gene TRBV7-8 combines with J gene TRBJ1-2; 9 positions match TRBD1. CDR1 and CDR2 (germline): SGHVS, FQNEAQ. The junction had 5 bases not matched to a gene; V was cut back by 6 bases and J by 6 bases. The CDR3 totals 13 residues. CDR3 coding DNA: TGTGCCAGCAGTTACCGGGACAGGGATGGCTACACCTTC. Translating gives CASSYRDRDGYTF.

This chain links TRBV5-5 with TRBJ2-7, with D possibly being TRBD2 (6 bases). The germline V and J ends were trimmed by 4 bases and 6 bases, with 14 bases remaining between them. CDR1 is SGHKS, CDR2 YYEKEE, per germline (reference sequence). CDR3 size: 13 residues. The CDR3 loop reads CASSRDLAAEQYF. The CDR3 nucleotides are TGTGCCAGCAGCCGGGACTTAGCTGCCGAGCAGTACTTC.

In DNA form, the CDR3 reads TGTGCCAGCAACCAGGACTTAACTCCCGCCTGGCATTTT. This gives the protein CASNQDLTPAWHF. The V call is TRBV2, the J call TRBJ1-5, with D hard to call. The CDR3 spans 13 residues. Germline CDR1 and CDR2: SNHLY and FYNNEI. Trimming removed 7 bases at V and 15 bases at J, with 22 bases between.

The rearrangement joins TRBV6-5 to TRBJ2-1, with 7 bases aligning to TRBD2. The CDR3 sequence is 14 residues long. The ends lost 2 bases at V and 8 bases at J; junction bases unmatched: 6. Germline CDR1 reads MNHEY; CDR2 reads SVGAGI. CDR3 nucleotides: TGTGCCAGCAGTTACGGGGAGGGCCCCGATGAGCAGTTCTTC. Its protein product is CASSYGEGPDEQFF.

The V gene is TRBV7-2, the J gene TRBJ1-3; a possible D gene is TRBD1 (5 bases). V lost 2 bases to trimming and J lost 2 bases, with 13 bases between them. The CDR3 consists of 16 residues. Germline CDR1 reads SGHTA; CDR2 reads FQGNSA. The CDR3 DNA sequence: TGTGCCAGCAGCTTATTACCGGGGGTGCCTGGAAACACCATATATTTT. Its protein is CASSLLPGVPGNTIYF.